Each of the 23 T cell receptor beta chains below was sequenced from the same sample in a study of cytomegalovirus exposure and HLA in healthy donors. PCR involved 60 Vbeta and 13 Jbeta primers. Profiled with immunoSEQ multiplex PCR; TCRdb holds only in-frame clones, not every one. Of 100,000 to 120,000 clones in the sample, 65% to 80% were seen once. Sequencing input: PBMCs. The receptor source for this set is a woman aged 55-69 years in good health and CMV-seropositive.

In its sample, this clone was seen a few times. The chain links TRBV6-5 to TRBJ1-5; no definite D call. This CDR3 has 13 amino acids. CDR1 and CDR2 from the germline V gene are MNHEY and SVGAGI. Trimming shortened V by 6 bases and J by 5 bases, and 11 bases separated the two germline ends. The CDR3 protein is CASRPELYQPQHF. In DNA form, the CDR3 reads TGTGCCAGCAGACCTGAGCTCTATCAGCCCCAGCATTTT.

This clone is a singleton in its sample. The chain carries TRBV6-5 and TRBJ1-4, with 9 bases lining up with TRBD1. J lost 6 bases, V lost 6 bases, and 5 bases had no gene match. Per germline, CDR1 MNHEY and CDR2 SVGAGI. CDR3 length equals 14 residues. The CDR3 DNA reads TGTGCCAGCAGCCTGGGACAGGGTTATGAAAAACTGTTTTTT. Translating it yields CASSLGQGYEKLFF.

The V and J genes are TRBV5-4 and TRBJ2-5; 9 bases align to TRBD1. The V gene end was trimmed by 4 bases and the J gene end by 2 bases; junction bases not matched to a gene: 3. This CDR3 has 14 residues. From germline, CDR1 is SGHNT and CDR2 YYREEE (reference sequence). DNA of the CDR3: TGTGCCAGCAGCGTACAGGGGGCACAAGAGACCCAGTACTTC. It yields the protein CASSVQGAQETQYF.

The V and J genes are TRBV4-2 and TRBJ2-4; TRBD1 matches 8 bases. CDR1 LGHNA and CDR2 YNFKEQ come from the germline V gene. The CDR3 is made up of 17 amino acids. The junction had 11 bases not matched to a gene; V was cut back by 0 bases and J by 7 bases. The CDR3 nucleotides are TGTGCCAGCAGCCAAGAAGGGCAGGGGGCGAGGGCGAACATTCAGTACTTC. Protein product: CASSQEGQGARANIQYF.

V gene TRBV6-5 combines with J gene TRBJ2-5; tentative D call: TRBD2 (6 bases). The V and J ends lost 10 bases and 11 bases respectively, with 20 bases between them. The length of the CDR3 is 12 residues. Germline V gene data show CDR1 as MNHEY and CDR2 as SVGAGI. The CDR3 loop reads CATFSGDSEQYF. The CDR3 DNA reads TGTGCCACCTTTTCGGGGGACTCTGAGCAGTACTTC.

The rearrangement uses TRBV18 and TRBJ1-2; D is unresolved. V was pared by 6 bases and J by 6 bases, with 14 bases between. Germline values: CDR1 KGHSH, CDR2 LQKENI. The CDR3 length is 13 residues. The CDR3 loop reads CASSFRDQNGYTF. The CDR3 nucleotides are TGTGCCAGCTCCTTCCGGGATCAAAATGGCTACACCTTC. Full variable domain (remainder filled in from reference TRBV18 and TRBJ1-2): NAGVMQNPRHLVRRRGQEARLRCSPMKGHSHVYWYRQLPEEGLKFMVYLQKENIIDESGMPKERFSAEFPKEGPSILRIQQVVRGDSAAYFCASSFRDQNGYTFGSGTRLTVV.

This clone was seen only a few times. The CDR3 nucleotides are TGTGCCAGCAGTGAAGGGACTAGAACATACAATGAGCAGTTCTTC. It encodes CASSEGTRTYNEQFF. The chain employs TRBV6-1 and TRBJ2-1, with 7 bases aligning to TRBD2. CDR1 and CDR2 from the germline V gene are MNHNS and SASEGT. V gave up 1 base and J gave up 4 bases; unmatched junction bases: 4. The CDR3 covers 15 residues.

This clone was found once. The V call is TRBV5-1, the J call TRBJ1-4, with 8 bases identical to TRBD1. V shed 6 bases, J shed 6 bases, and the junction held 7 bases outside the gene matches. CDR3 size: 14 residues. Germline values: CDR1 SGHRS, CDR2 YFSETQ. CDR3 DNA sequence: TGCGCCAGCACCATTGGACAGGGAGATGAAAAACTGTTTTTT. Translated: CASTIGQGDEKLFF.

This rearrangement joins TRBV6-5 to TRBJ2-5; no firm D call. The J call is in doubt because the DNA end fits TRBJ2-7 better. In germline, CDR1 is MNHEY, CDR2 SVGAGI. CDR3 length: 11 residues. CDR3 amino acids: CASRTAYEQYF. The CDR3 bases are TGTGCCAGCAGAACAGCCTACGAGCAGTACTTC.

This chain uses TRBV7-6 with TRBJ1-2; D is perhaps TRBD1 (5 bases). V lost 5 bases and J lost 6, with 19 bases in between. This CDR3 is 15 amino acids long. Per the germline V gene, CDR1 is SGHVS and CDR2 is FNYEAQ. The CDR3 loop reads CASSGSWGFINGYTF. CDR3 bases: TGTGCCAGCAGCGGCTCCTGGGGCTTTATTAATGGCTACACCTTC.

The chain recombines TRBV10-3 with TRBJ1-1; 7 positions match TRBD1. The CDR3 is 17 amino acids. V was pared by 1 base and J by 0 bases, with 8 bases of the junction left unmatched. Germline V CDR1 and CDR2: ENHRY, SYGVKD. The CDR3 is CAISELRQGGVNTEAFF. CDR3 nucleotide sequence: TGTGCCATCAGTGAGTTGAGACAGGGTGGAGTGAACACTGAAGCTTTCTTT.

The rearrangement links TRBV5-4 to TRBJ2-5; perhaps TRBD2 as D (6 bases). The J call may be incorrect, as the DNA end agrees better with TRBJ2-7. The V gene's germline CDR1 is SGHNT and CDR2 YYREEE (reference sequence). The CDR3 length is 14 residues. CDR3 residues: CASSRGSWAYEQYF. In DNA, the CDR3 is TGTGCCAGCAGCCGGGGGTCCTGGGCCTACGAGCAGTACTTC.

This clone appeared once. The chain combines TRBV27 with TRBJ2-4; D gene ambiguous. This CDR3 contains 14 residues. Germline assignment: CDR1 MNHEY and CDR2 SMNVEV (reference sequence). Trimming shortened V by 5 bases and J by 6 bases, and 14 bases separated the two germline ends. Here the CDR3 DNA reads TGTGCCAGCAGTCTCACAGAAACAAGAAACATTCAGTACTTC. Protein sequence: CASSLTETRNIQYF.

The V and J genes are TRBV19 and TRBJ2-3; 7 bases fit TRBD1. The ends lost 5 bases at V and 3 bases at J; junction bases unmatched: 11. The germline CDR1 and CDR2 sequences are LNHDA and SQIVND (reference sequence). The CDR3 extends over 16 amino acids. In DNA, the CDR3 is TGTGCCAGTAGTCCTAAAAGGGACAGTTTAACAGATACGCAGTATTTT. Translation: CASSPKRDSLTDTQYF.

V is TRBV4-1 and J is TRBJ2-7; D is possibly TRBD2 (6 bases). Germline values: CDR1 MGHRA, CDR2 YSYEKL. The CDR3 loop spans 13 amino acids. Trimming shortened V by 1 base and J by 6 bases, and 10 bases separated the two germline ends. In nucleotides, the CDR3 is TGCGCCAGCAGCCAAGTTGCGGGATCCGAGCAGTACTTC. This gives the protein CASSQVAGSEQYF.

This clone turned up a few times. This chain links TRBV11-2 with TRBJ2-1; possibly TRBD2 for D (6 bases). Per germline, CDR1 SGHAT and CDR2 FQNNGV. The length of the CDR3 is 11 residues. Between the trimmed V and J ends, which lost 3 bases and 15 bases, there was a span of 12 bases. The CDR3 here is CASSFMGGLFF. The CDR3 nucleotides are TGTGCCAGCAGCTTTATGGGAGGCCTGTTCTTC.

The chain links TRBV18 to TRBJ2-7; TRBD1 is a possible D gene (6 bases). Germline loops: CDR1 KGHSH, CDR2 LQKENI. CDR3 length: 16 residues. V was clipped by 4 bases and J by 2 bases, with 18 bases between them. The CDR3 is CASSLATDRRAYEQYF. The CDR3, as DNA: TGTGCCAGCTCACTGGCCACTGACAGGAGAGCCTACGAGCAGTACTTC.

This chain connects TRBV5-1 to TRBJ2-2, with D possibly TRBD2 on 7 matching bases. Trimming left V 3 bases short and J 5 bases short, with 20 bases between. Germline CDR1 SGHRS, CDR2 YFSETQ. This CDR3 has 17 amino acids. CDR3: CASSSSTGRVGTGELFF. The CDR3 nucleotides are TGCGCCAGCAGCTCTTCTACAGGGAGGGTTGGAACCGGGGAGCTGTTTTTT.

The chain is built from TRBV7-3 and TRBJ1-2, with D tentatively TRBD1 (6 bases). V lost 4 bases and J lost 8, with 11 bases in between. The germline CDR1 and CDR2 sequences are SGHTA and FQGTGA. The CDR3 is 12 amino acids. The CDR3 sequence: CASSSTGQGYTF. DNA for the CDR3: TGTGCCAGCAGCTCTACAGGGCAAGGCTACACCTTC.

The chain is built from TRBV6-1 and TRBJ2-2, with 10 positions matching TRBD1. Per germline, CDR1 MNHNS and CDR2 SASEGT. This CDR3 is built from 14 residues. The J segment lost 4 bases and the V segment lost 6 bases, leaving 2 bases of the junction unmatched. The CDR3 sequence: CASRTGGGTGELFF. The DNA of the CDR3 is TGTGCCAGCAGGACAGGGGGCGGCACCGGGGAGCTGTTTTTT.

The genes are TRBV7-3 and TRBJ1-3; D is ambiguous. The CDR3 sequence is 15 residues long. The V and J ends lost 1 base and 6 bases respectively, with 13 bases between them. CDR1 and CDR2 (germline): SGHTA, FQGTGA. In DNA form, the CDR3 reads TGTGCCAGCAGCTTAAGTGGGCAGGCCGCAAACACCATATATTTT. The encoded protein is CASSLSGQAANTIYF.

The V call is TRBV27, the J call TRBJ2-4, with D unclear. The CDR3 totals 16 residues. Looked up from germline, CDR1 is MNHEY and CDR2 is SMNVEV (reference sequence). The ends were cut back, 0 bases at V and 0 bases at J, with 9 bases in the middle. The CDR3 is CASSLSLGVAKNIQYF. The CDR3 DNA sequence: TGTGCCAGCAGTTTATCCCTAGGAGTAGCCAAAAACATTCAGTACTTC.

V and J are TRBV15 and TRBJ1-4; D gene uncertain. The germline V gene encodes CDR1 LNHNV and CDR2 YYDKDF (reference sequence). Trimming removed 0 bases at V and 8 bases at J, with 13 bases between. The CDR3 sequence is 15 residues long. In DNA form, the CDR3 reads TGTGCCACCAGCAGAGATTACCGTAACGAGGAAAAACTGTTTTTT. Its protein product is CATSRDYRNEEKLFF.